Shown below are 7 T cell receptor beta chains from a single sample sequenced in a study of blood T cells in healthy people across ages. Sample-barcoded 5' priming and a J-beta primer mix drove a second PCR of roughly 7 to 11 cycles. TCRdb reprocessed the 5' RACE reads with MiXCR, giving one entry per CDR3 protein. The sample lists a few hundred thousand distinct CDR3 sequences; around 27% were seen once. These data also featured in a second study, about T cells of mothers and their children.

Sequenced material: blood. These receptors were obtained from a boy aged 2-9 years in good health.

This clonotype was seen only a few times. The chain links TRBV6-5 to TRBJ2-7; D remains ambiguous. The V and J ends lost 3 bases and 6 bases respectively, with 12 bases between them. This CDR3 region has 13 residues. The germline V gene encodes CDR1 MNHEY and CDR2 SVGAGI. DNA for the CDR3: TGTGCCAGCAGTTATCGCCGGAATGGCGAGCAGTACTTC. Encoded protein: CASSYRRNGEQYF.

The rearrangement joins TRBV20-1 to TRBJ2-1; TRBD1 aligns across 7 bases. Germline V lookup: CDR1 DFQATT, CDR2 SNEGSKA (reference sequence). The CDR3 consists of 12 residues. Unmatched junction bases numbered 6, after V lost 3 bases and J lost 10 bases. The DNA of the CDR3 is TGCAGTGCTAGCGAGGGGGCAGGGGAGCAGTTCTTC. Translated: CSASEGAGEQFF.

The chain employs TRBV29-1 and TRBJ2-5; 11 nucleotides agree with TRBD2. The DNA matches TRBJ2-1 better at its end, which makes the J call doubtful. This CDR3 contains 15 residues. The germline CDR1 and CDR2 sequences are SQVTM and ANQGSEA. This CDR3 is CSVEVGTSGTNEQFF. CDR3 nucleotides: TGCAGCGTTGAAGTCGGGACTAGCGGTACCAATGAGCAGTTCTTC.

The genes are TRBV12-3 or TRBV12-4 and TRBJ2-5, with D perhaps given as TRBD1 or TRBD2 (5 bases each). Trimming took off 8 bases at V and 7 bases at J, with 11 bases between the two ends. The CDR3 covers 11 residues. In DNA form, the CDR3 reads TGTGCCAGCGGGCCGAGGGGGACCCAGTACTTC. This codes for CASGPRGTQYF.

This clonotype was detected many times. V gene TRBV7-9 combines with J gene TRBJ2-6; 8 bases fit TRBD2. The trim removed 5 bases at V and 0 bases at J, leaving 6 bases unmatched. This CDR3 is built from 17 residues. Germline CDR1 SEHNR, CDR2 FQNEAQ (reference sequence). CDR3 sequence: CASSPTSGNSGANVLTF. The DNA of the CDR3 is TGTGCCAGCAGCCCCACTAGCGGCAACTCTGGGGCCAACGTCCTGACTTTC. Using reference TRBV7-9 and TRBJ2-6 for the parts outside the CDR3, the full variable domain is DTGVSQNPRHKITKRGQNVTFRCDPISEHNRLYWYRQTLGQGPEFLTYFQNEAQLEKSRLLSDRFSAERPKGSFSTLEIQRTEQGDSAMYLCASSPTSGNSGANVLTFGAGSRLTVL.

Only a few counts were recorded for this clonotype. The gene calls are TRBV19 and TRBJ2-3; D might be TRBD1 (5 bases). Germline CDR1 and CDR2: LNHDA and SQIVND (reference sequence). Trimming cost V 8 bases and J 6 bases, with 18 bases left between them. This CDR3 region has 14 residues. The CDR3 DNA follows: TGTGCCAGTCGCAGGGCGACGGTCACGGATACGCAGTATTTT. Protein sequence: CASRRATVTDTQYF.

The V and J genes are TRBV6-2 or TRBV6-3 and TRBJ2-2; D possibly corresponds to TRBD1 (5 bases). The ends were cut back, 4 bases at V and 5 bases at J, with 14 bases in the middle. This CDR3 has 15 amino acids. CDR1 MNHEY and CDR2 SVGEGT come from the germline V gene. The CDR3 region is CASSSTVLGTGELFF. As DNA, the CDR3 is TGTGCCAGCAGTTCGACAGTTCTAGGTACCGGGGAGCTGTTTTTT.